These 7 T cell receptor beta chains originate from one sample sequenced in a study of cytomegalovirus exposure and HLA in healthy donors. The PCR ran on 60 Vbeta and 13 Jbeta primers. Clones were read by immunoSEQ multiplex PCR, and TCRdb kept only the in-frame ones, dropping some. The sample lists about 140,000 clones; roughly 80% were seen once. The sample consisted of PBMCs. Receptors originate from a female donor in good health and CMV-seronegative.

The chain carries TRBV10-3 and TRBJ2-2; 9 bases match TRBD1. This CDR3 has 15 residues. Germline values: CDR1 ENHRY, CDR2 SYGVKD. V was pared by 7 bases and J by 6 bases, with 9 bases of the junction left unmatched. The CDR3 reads CAITRTGEVSGELFF. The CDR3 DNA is TGTGCCATCACACGGACAGGGGAGGTGTCCGGGGAGCTGTTTTTT.

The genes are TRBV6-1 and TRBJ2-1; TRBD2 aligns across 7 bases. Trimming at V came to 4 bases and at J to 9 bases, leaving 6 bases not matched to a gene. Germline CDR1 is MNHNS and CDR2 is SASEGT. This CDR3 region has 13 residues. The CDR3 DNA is TGTGCCAGCAGTGCCACTAGCGAAGGTGAGCAGTTCTTC. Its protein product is CASSATSEGEQFF.

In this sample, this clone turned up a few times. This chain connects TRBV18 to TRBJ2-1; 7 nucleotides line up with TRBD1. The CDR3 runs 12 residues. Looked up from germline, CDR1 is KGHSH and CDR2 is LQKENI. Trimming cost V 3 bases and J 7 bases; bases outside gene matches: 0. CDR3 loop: CASSPGQNEQFF. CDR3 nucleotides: TGTGCCAGCTCACCGGGACAGAATGAGCAGTTCTTC. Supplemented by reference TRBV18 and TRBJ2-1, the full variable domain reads NAGVMQNPRHLVRRRGQEARLRCSPMKGHSHVYWYRQLPEEGLKFMVYLQKENIIDESGMPKERFSAEFPKEGPSILRIQQVVRGDSAAYFCASSPGQNEQFFGPGTRLTVL.

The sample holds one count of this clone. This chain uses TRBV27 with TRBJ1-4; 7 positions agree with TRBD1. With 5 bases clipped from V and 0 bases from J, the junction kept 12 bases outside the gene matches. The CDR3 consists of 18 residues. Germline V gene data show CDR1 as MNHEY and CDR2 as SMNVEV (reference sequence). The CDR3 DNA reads TGTGCCAGCAGTCGGCGACAGGGCCTAAGCACAACTAATGAAAAACTGTTTTTT. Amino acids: CASSRRQGLSTTNEKLFF.

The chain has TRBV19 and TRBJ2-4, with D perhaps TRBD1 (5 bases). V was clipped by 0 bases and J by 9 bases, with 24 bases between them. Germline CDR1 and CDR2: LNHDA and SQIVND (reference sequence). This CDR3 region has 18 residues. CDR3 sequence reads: CASSIDRVRASDRPIQYF. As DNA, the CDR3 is TGTGCCAGTAGTATAGATCGAGTTAGGGCCTCAGACAGACCCATTCAGTACTTC. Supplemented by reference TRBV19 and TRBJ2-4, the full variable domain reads DGGITQSPKYLFRKEGQNVTLSCEQNLNHDAMYWYRQDPGQGLRLIYYSQIVNDFQKGDIAEGYSVSREKKESFPLTVTSAQKNPTAFYLCASSIDRVRASDRPIQYFGAGTRLSVL.

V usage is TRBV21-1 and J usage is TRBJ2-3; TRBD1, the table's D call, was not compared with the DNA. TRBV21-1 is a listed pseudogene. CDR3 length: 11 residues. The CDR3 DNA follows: TGTGCCAGCAGCACAAAGGGGCGGAACAGGTTT. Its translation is CASSTKGRNRF.

In nucleotides, the CDR3 is TGTGCCATCAGTGGGGACAGGGGGTTGAGGGAGACCCAGTACTTC. Translated: CAISGDRGLRETQYF. The gene calls are TRBV10-3 and TRBJ2-5, with 11 bases aligning to TRBD1. V was pared by 4 bases and J by 5 bases, with 6 bases of the junction left unmatched. CDR1 and CDR2 (germline): ENHRY, SYGVKD. CDR3 length: 15 residues.